This T cell receptor beta chain is from a study of blood T cell repertoires in COVID-19. Authors' analysis steps: Nucleated cell counts were estimated from reference gene primer amplification. Method: immunoSEQ multiplex PCR; TCRdb's copy keeps in-frame clones and lacks some. The D gene and trimming were derived from the DNA, and the V and J assignments and clone size from that table. The sample lists 250,000 to 350,000 clones; 75% to 90% were seen once. This clone was found once. The cohort comprised adults aged about 18 to 90 years residing in 24 US areas. Trimming pared 0 bases from V and 5 bases from J, leaving 17 bases between. This CDR3 has 16 amino acids. Germline values: CDR1 SGHRS, CDR2 YFSETQ.

Material: PBMCs or T cells enriched from blood (not recorded which). V gene TRBV5-1 combines with J gene TRBJ1-2, with D possibly matching TRBD1 (6 bases). The sequence derives from a woman aged 50 to 60 who had recovered from COVID-19. CDR3 region: CASSLAGADRRYGYTF. CDR3 bases: TGCGCCAGCAGCTTGGCCGGGGCGGACAGACGATATGGCTACACCTTC.